This TCR beta chain is from a study of response to subunit inactivated influenza vaccine. TCRdb ran MiXCR on the RT-PCR reads and lists one entry per CDR3 protein. The repertoire holds about 530,000 distinct CDR3 sequences, with approximately 12% as singletons. Germline V gene data show CDR1 as SGHTA and CDR2 as FQGNSA. Unmatched junction bases numbered 7, after V lost 4 bases and J lost 7 bases. The CDR3 has 15 amino acids. The sequence was collected from a man aged 45-60 years who received an inactivated influenza vaccine. The chain joins TRBV7-2 to TRBJ2-3, with 11 bases identical to TRBD2. Sequenced material: PBMCs from blood, taken 45 days after vaccination. This CDR3 is CASSSSSGGRYTQYF. In DNA, the CDR3 is TGTGCCAGCAGCTCGTCTAGCGGGGGGCGGTATACGCAGTATTTT.